Below are 32 T cell receptor beta chains sequenced from a single sample in a study of radiotherapy plus CTLA-4 blockade in lung cancer. Sequenced by immunoSEQ multiplex PCR; TCRdb stores in-frame clones only, minus some. The profile covers roughly 59,000 clones, with less than 75% appearing a single time and around 8.8% taken by the ten largest. The sequencing here drew on peripheral blood, taken from a patient treated with radiotherapy plus ipilimumab. The receptor set was obtained from a human donor with non-small cell lung cancer whose response to radiotherapy plus ipilimumab could not be evaluated.

This clone was observed once. The CDR3 region is CASSSPRVNTGELFF. The CDR3, as DNA: TGTGCCAGCAGCTCCCCCAGGGTGAACACCGGGGAGCTGTTTTTT. The chain combines TRBV27 with TRBJ2-2, with D possibly TRBD1 on 5 matching bases. The CDR3 is 15 amino acids. V shed 6 bases and J shed 1 base, with 12 bases lying between them. Germline V gives CDR1 MNHEY, CDR2 SMNVEV (reference sequence).

The V and J genes are TRBV18 and TRBJ2-3; 12 positions match TRBD2. This CDR3 spans 17 amino acids. CDR1 is KGHSH, CDR2 LQKENI, per germline. V was clipped by 2 bases and J by 4 bases; unmatched bases: 7. The CDR3 nucleotides are TGTGCCAGCTCACCATCACGAACTAGCGGGGGGTCAGATACGCAGTATTTT. Translating it yields CASSPSRTSGGSDTQYF.

CDR3 in DNA: TGCGCCAGCAGCCACAGGAATCCGAACACCGGGGAGCTGTTTTTT. As protein: CASSHRNPNTGELFF. This chain links TRBV5-1 with TRBJ2-2; D possibly corresponds to TRBD1 (5 bases). This CDR3 comprises 15 residues. Germline V gene lookup returns CDR1 SGHRS and CDR2 YFSETQ. The V and J ends lost 4 bases and 0 bases respectively, with 10 bases between them. The entire variable domain, with the rest obtained from reference TRBV5-1 and TRBJ2-2, is as follows: KAGVTQTPRYLIKTRGQQVTLSCSPISGHRSVSWYQQTPGQGLQFLFEYFSETQRNKGNFPGRFSGRQFSNSRSEMNVSTLELGDSALYLCASSHRNPNTGELFFGEGSRLTVL.

In its sample, this clone was seen a few times. The gene calls are TRBV12-5 and TRBJ2-5; D is possibly TRBD1 (6 bases). The CDR3 spans 14 residues. V was cut by 5 bases and J by 4 bases, with 14 bases left in between. Germline CDR1 and CDR2: LGHNT and FRNRAP. The DNA of the CDR3 is TGTGCTAGTGGTACCCTACAGGGTGTAGAGACCCAGTACTTC. It codes for CASGTLQGVETQYF.

This chain links TRBV6-4 with TRBJ2-5; the match to TRBD2 covers 8 bases. The J call may be mistaken, given a closer DNA end match to TRBJ2-7. The CDR3 consists of 16 residues. The germline CDR1 and CDR2 sequences are MRHNA and SNTAGT. CDR3 sequence reads: CASSDSTSLAGYEQYF. CDR3 in DNA: TGTGCCAGCAGTGACTCGACAAGCCTAGCGGGTTACGAGCAGTACTTC.

The table lists this clone with many counts. The genes are TRBV30 and TRBJ1-2, with D perhaps TRBD1 (5 bases). The CDR3 is made up of 15 amino acids. Trimming stripped 2 bases from V and 2 bases from J, with 15 bases between. CDR1 and CDR2 from the germline V gene are GTSNPN and SVGIG (reference sequence). Here the CDR3 reads CAWSRTPGGNYGYTF. The CDR3 nucleotides read TGTGCCTGGAGTAGGACTCCCGGGGGAAACTATGGCTACACCTTC.

This chain joins TRBV19 and TRBJ2-1; 11 bases are a match to TRBD2. The V gene end was trimmed by 5 bases and the J gene end by 2 bases; junction bases not matched to a gene: 14. The CDR3 is 19 amino acids. The germline V gene has CDR1 LNHDA and CDR2 SQIVND (reference sequence). This CDR3 is CASSFRKWGLAAPYNEQFF. CDR3 sequence (DNA): TGTGCCAGTAGTTTCCGTAAGTGGGGACTAGCGGCCCCCTACAATGAGCAGTTCTTC.

Remarks on this clone: This specimen includes other DNA sequences encoding the same CDR3. This CDR3 is CASSLGGFAGENTEAFF. CDR3 in DNA: TGTGCCAGCAGCTTAGGGGGGTTTGCAGGGGAGAACACTGAAGCTTTCTTT. V is TRBV7-9 and J is TRBJ1-1; perhaps TRBD1 as D (6 bases). The V gene lost 1 base and the J gene lost 1 base, with 16 bases spanning the gap. The CDR3 is made up of 17 amino acids. Germline CDR1 and CDR2: SEHNR and FQNEAQ (reference sequence).

The rearrangement links TRBV5-4 to TRBJ2-1, with a tentative D call TRBD2 (6 bases). With 4 bases removed from V and 6 bases from J, the gap between germline ends came to 17 bases. CDR1 SGHNT and CDR2 YYREEE come from the germline V gene (reference sequence). This CDR3 region has 15 residues. The CDR3 region has the DNA TGTGCCAGCAGCCCGCCGGGAGTTGCAAGCAATGAGCAGTTCTTC. The encoded protein is CASSPPGVASNEQFF.

The V call is TRBV5-4, the J call TRBJ1-2; D is ambiguous. This CDR3 region has 15 residues. Germline CDR1 reads SGHNT; CDR2 reads YYREEE (reference sequence). V was cut by 0 bases and J by 0 bases, with 9 bases left in between. The CDR3 loop is CASSLVPAANYGYTF. The CDR3 DNA sequence: TGTGCCAGCAGCTTGGTTCCTGCAGCTAACTATGGCTACACCTTC.

This clone was counted a few times. The chain joins TRBV28 to TRBJ2-5; 8 nucleotides align to TRBD1. V shed 8 bases and J 5 bases; nucleotides not matched to a gene: 7. Germline V lookup: CDR1 MDHEN, CDR2 SYDVKM. The CDR3 is 13 residues long. CDR3 region: CASRYRGLETQYF. In DNA, the CDR3 is TGTGCCAGCCGATACAGGGGGTTGGAGACCCAGTACTTC.

Notes on this clone: A single base separates this from a much larger clone, so it may be a read error. This sample includes further DNA sequences coding for the same CDR3. The chain carries TRBV7-9 and TRBJ1-6, with a weak D call TRBD1 (6 bases). This CDR3 region has 17 residues. CDR1 is SEHNR and CDR2 is FQNEAQ in the germline V gene (reference sequence). Written as DNA, the CDR3 is TGTGCCAGCAGCTCCACCTGGGGGCATGGCGATAATTCCCCCCTCCACTTT. It is translated as CASSSTWGHGDNSPLHF. Supplemented by reference TRBV7-9 and TRBJ1-6, the full variable domain reads DTGVSQNPRHKITKRGQNVTFRCDPISEHNRLYWYRQTLGQGPEFLTYFQNEAQLEKSRLLSDRFSAERPKGSFSTLEIQRTEQGDSAMYLCASSSTWGHGDNSPLHFGNGTRLTVT.

The chain uses TRBV6-6 and TRBJ1-1; TRBD1 matches 7 bases. CDR3 length: 12 residues. CDR1 is MNHNY and CDR2 is SVGAGI in the germline V gene (reference sequence). Trimming removed 8 bases from V and 6 bases from J; junction bases left unmatched: 6. CDR3 in DNA: TGTGCCAGCCACGGAGGGGGCTCTGAAGCTTTCTTT. Protein sequence: CASHGGGSEAFF.

This clone came up once. The chain uses TRBV5-6 and TRBJ2-2; 7 nucleotides line up with TRBD1. Germline lookup yields CDR1 SGHDT and CDR2 YYEEEE. This CDR3 has 15 residues. The ends lost 5 bases at V and 3 bases at J; junction bases unmatched: 7. The CDR3 loop is CASSSDRVDTGELFF. The CDR3 region has the DNA TGTGCCAGCAGTTCCGACAGGGTTGACACCGGGGAGCTGTTTTTT. The variable domain in full, with the rest retrieved from reference TRBV5-6 and TRBJ2-2, is DAGVTQSPTHLIKTRGQQVTLRCSPKSGHDTVSWYQQALGQGPQFIFQYYEEEERQRGNFPDRFSGHQFPNYSSELNVNALLLGDSALYLCASSSDRVDTGELFFGEGSRLTVL.

This chain joins TRBV29-1 and TRBJ1-1; a possible D gene is TRBD1 (6 bases). The CDR3 extends over 15 amino acids. The V end was cut by 7 bases, the J end by 0 bases, with 18 bases between. CDR1 and CDR2 from the germline V gene are SQVTM and ANQGSEA. As DNA, the CDR3 is TGCAGCGCCGGGGCGGGGGGCAACATGAACACTGAAGCTTTCTTT. Protein: CSAGAGGNMNTEAFF.

This chain links TRBV11-3 with TRBJ2-5, with 10 positions matching TRBD1. The last part of the DNA fits TRBJ2-7 better; the J call may be wrong. CDR3 length: 15 amino acids. In germline, CDR1 is SGHNT, CDR2 YENEEA. Here the CDR3 DNA reads TGTGCCAGCAGCTATCGGGGACAGGGGTCTTACGAGCAGTACTTC. This sequence encodes CASSYRGQGSYEQYF.

This chain joins TRBV4-2 and TRBJ1-3; 7 nucleotides match TRBD1. The CDR3 has 17 amino acids. After removal of 3 bases from V and 2 bases from J, the junction contained 10 bases not matched to a gene. In germline, CDR1 is LGHNA, CDR2 YNFKEQ. The CDR3 sequence is CASSQNRGAGTGNTIYF. CDR3 DNA sequence: TGTGCCAGCAGCCAGAACAGGGGCGCGGGGACTGGAAACACCATATATTTT.

This rearrangement joins TRBV28 to TRBJ1-2, with TRBD1 matching over 7 bases. The CDR3 totals 14 residues. Germline assignment: CDR1 MDHEN and CDR2 SYDVKM. V lost 6 bases, J lost 2 bases, and 6 bases stayed unmatched. CDR3 bases: TGTGCCAGCAGGAATACAGGGGAAAACTATGGCTACACCTTC. It specifies CASRNTGENYGYTF.

The DNA for the CDR3 is TGTGCCAGCAGTGATTCCAGGGGCTCTATTACGCAGTATTTT. It yields the protein CASSDSRGSITQYF. V gene TRBV6-4 combines with J gene TRBJ2-3; possible D gene TRBD1, 6 bases. V lost 3 bases to trimming and J lost 8 bases, with 15 bases between them. Germline CDR1 and CDR2: MRHNA and SNTAGT. There are 14 residues in the CDR3.

The rearrangement joins TRBV27 to TRBJ2-7, with 15 nucleotides matching TRBD2. The ends lost 3 bases at V and 5 bases at J; junction bases unmatched: 5. Germline V gives CDR1 MNHEY, CDR2 SMNVEV (reference sequence). The CDR3 length is 16 residues. In DNA form, the CDR3 reads TGTGCCAGCAGTTTGGGACTAGCGGGAGGAGGCGACGAGCAGTACTTC. Amino acid sequence: CASSLGLAGGGDEQYF.

V is TRBV6-1 and J is TRBJ2-5; TRBD1 might be the D (5 bases). This CDR3 spans 15 amino acids. Trimming removed 4 bases from V and 2 bases from J, with 14 bases in between. The germline gives CDR1 MNHNS, CDR2 SASEGT. CDR3 residues: CASSVQGSRQETQYF. In nucleotides, the CDR3 is TGTGCCAGCAGTGTCCAGGGATCTAGGCAAGAGACCCAGTACTTC.

This clone was counted between two and nine times. The chain employs TRBV6-1 and TRBJ2-7, with 8 bases matching TRBD1. The CDR3 covers 13 residues. CDR1 is MNHNS and CDR2 is SASEGT in the germline V gene. The V and J ends lost 7 bases and 3 bases, in that order; junction bases with no gene match: 5. CDR3 nucleotide sequence: TGTGCCAGCATAGGGACAGGCCTCTACGAGCAGTACTTC. Its protein is CASIGTGLYEQYF.

The chain combines TRBV7-2 with TRBJ1-2; the match to TRBD1 covers 8 bases. J was trimmed by 4 bases and V by 0 bases; bases with no gene match: 4. The CDR3 has 15 residues. The germline V gene has CDR1 SGHTA and CDR2 FQGNSA. Here the CDR3 reads CASSLALTGAYGYTF. In nucleotides, the CDR3 is TGTGCCAGCAGCTTAGCGCTGACAGGGGCCTATGGCTACACCTTC.

This chain uses TRBV18 with TRBJ2-3, with 12 bases identical to TRBD2. With V trimmed by 3 bases and J by 8 bases, 9 bases remained unmatched. The CDR3 sequence is 16 residues long. Germline-derived CDR1 and CDR2 are KGHSH and LQKENI. The CDR3 coding sequence is TGTGCCAGCTCACCCGCGACTAGCGGGAGCATACGTACGCAGTATTTT. As protein: CASSPATSGSIRTQYF. Filled out from reference TRBV18 and TRBJ2-3, the complete variable domain reads NAGVMQNPRHLVRRRGQEARLRCSPMKGHSHVYWYRQLPEEGLKFMVYLQKENIIDESGMPKERFSAEFPKEGPSILRIQQVVRGDSAAYFCASSPATSGSIRTQYFGPGTRLTVL.

The V call is TRBV19, the J call TRBJ1-1; D is undetermined. CDR3 length equals 15 residues. CDR1 LNHDA and CDR2 SQIVND come from the germline V gene (reference sequence). Trimming shortened V by 5 bases and J by 1 base, and 14 bases separated the two germline ends. CDR3: CASSARVSRNTEAFF. DNA of the CDR3: TGTGCCAGTAGTGCTCGTGTATCGCGGAACACTGAAGCTTTCTTT.

The V and J genes are TRBV19 and TRBJ2-1, with TRBD2 matching over 8 bases. Germline assignment: CDR1 LNHDA and CDR2 SQIVND (reference sequence). CDR3 size: 13 residues. Trimming removed 5 bases from V and 8 bases from J; junction bases left unmatched: 5. Written as DNA, the CDR3 is TGTGCCAGTAGTCCGGGGGGGAGATATGAGCAGTTCTTC. Its translation: CASSPGGRYEQFF.

The V gene is TRBV5-6, the J gene TRBJ1-1, with 7 positions matching TRBD1. J lost 8 bases, V lost 4 bases, and 14 bases had no gene match. The CDR3 is 15 residues long. Germline lookup yields CDR1 SGHDT and CDR2 YYEEEE. Written as DNA, the CDR3 is TGTGCCAGCAGCCGCCCGACAGGGACTGGGGGGGAAGCTTTCTTT. It specifies CASSRPTGTGGEAFF.

This clone was counted once. The chain joins TRBV11-3 to TRBJ1-1, with 9 bases lining up with TRBD1. This CDR3 has 16 residues. V shed 1 base, J shed 1 base, and the junction held 4 bases outside the gene matches. Germline lookup yields CDR1 SGHNT and CDR2 YENEEA. The CDR3, as DNA: TGTGCCAGCAGCTTAGGTGCGACAGGGGGGAACACTGAAGCTTTCTTT. It is translated as CASSLGATGGNTEAFF.

The chain links TRBV6-6 to TRBJ1-2; no clear D. Germline V gene sequence: CDR1 MNHNY, CDR2 SVGAGI (reference sequence). The V gene lost 7 bases and the J gene lost 3 bases, with 6 bases spanning the gap. The CDR3 sequence is 11 residues long. As DNA, the CDR3 is TGTGCCAGCACTATTGACTATGGCTACACCTTC. Translated: CASTIDYGYTF.

The V and J genes are TRBV7-9 and TRBJ2-1; 10 nucleotides align to TRBD1. The CDR3 loop spans 15 amino acids. The V and J ends lost 5 bases and 7 bases, in that order; junction bases with no gene match: 8. Germline values: CDR1 SEHNR, CDR2 FQNEAQ (reference sequence). In nucleotides, the CDR3 is TGTGCCAGCAGCGCGGGGACAGGGGCTTTGAATGAGCAGTTCTTC. It is translated as CASSAGTGALNEQFF.

This chain links TRBV7-2 with TRBJ2-4, with TRBD1 matching over 10 bases. V lost 5 bases to trimming and J lost 8 bases; unmatched junction nucleotides: 9. Germline V gene data show CDR1 as SGHTA and CDR2 as FQGNSA. The CDR3 spans 15 residues. This CDR3 is CASSASGTGEYIQYF. The CDR3 region has the DNA TGTGCCAGCAGCGCATCAGGGACAGGGGAATACATTCAGTACTTC. Filled out from reference TRBV7-2 and TRBJ2-4, the complete variable domain reads GAGVSQSPSNKVTEKGKDVELRCDPISGHTALYWYRQSLGQGLEFLIYFQGNSAPDKSGLPSDRFSAERTGGSVSTLTIQRTQQEDSAVYLCASSASGTGEYIQYFGAGTRLSVL.

This rearrangement joins TRBV7-2 to TRBJ2-7; 8 bases align to TRBD2. CDR1 and CDR2 (germline): SGHTA, FQGNSA. The J segment lost 4 bases and the V segment lost 2 bases, leaving 4 bases of the junction unmatched. The CDR3 length is 14 residues. The chain's CDR3 is CASSLTGGDYEQYF. The DNA of the CDR3 is TGTGCCAGCAGCTTAACCGGGGGGGATTACGAGCAGTACTTC.